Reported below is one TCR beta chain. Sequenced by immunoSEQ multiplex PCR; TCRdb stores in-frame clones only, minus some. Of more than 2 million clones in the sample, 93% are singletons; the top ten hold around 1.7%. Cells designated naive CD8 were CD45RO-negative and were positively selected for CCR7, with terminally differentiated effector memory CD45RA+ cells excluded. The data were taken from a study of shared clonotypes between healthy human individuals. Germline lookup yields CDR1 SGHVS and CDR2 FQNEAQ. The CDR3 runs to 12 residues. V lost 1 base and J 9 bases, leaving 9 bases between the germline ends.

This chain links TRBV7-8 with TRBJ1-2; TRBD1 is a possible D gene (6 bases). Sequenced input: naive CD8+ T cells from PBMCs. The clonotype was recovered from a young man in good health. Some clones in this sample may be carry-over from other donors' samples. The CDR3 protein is CASSLGQGRYTF. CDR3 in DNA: TGTGCCAGCAGCTTAGGCCAGGGGCGCTACACCTTC. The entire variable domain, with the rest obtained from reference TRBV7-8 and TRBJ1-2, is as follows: GAGVSQSPRYKVAKRGQDVALRCDPISGHVSLFWYQQALGQGPEFLTYFQNEAQLDKSGLPSDRFFAERPEGSVSTLKIQRTQQEDSAVYLCASSLGQGRYTFGSGTRLTVV.